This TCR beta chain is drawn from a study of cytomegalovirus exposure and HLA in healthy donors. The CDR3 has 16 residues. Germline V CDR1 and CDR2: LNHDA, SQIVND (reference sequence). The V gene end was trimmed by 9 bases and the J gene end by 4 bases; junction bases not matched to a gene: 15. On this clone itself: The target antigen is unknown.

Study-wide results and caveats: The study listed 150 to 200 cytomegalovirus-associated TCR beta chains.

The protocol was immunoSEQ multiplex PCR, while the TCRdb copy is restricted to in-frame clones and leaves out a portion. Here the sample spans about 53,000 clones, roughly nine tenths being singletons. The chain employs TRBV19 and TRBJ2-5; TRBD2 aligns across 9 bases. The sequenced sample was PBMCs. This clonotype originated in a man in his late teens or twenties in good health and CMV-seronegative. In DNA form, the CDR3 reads TGTGCCAGGAAGACGGTGGGGCGGGAGGGTCTAGAGACCCAGTACTTC. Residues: CARKTVGREGLETQYF.